This note documents a single TCR beta chain sequence. Its specificity is unknown. The V end lost 3 bases, the J end lost 7 bases, and 7 bases lay between the germline ends. This CDR3 comprises 12 residues. This sample was included in a study of response to subunit inactivated influenza vaccine. Study-wide results and caveats: Only a handful of new T cells, the authors suggested, are recruited with each seasonal influenza vaccination.

TCRdb re-derived calls from the RT-PCR reads in MiXCR, one entry per CDR3 protein. The profile shows about 780,000 distinct CDR3 sequences, around 18% of them singletons. V usage is TRBV12-3 or TRBV12-4 and J usage is TRBJ1-5; D ambiguous. The sequencing used PBMCs from blood, collected roughly 5 days after vaccination. This TCR was sampled from a man in his fifties who received an inactivated influenza vaccine. The CDR3 spells CASSFPPQPQHF. Written as DNA, the CDR3 is TGTGCCAGCAGTTTTCCTCCCCAGCCCCAGCATTTT.